The 3 T cell receptor beta chains below all came from one sample that was sequenced in a study of blood T cell repertoires in COVID-19. Sequencing was performed with immunoSEQ multiplex PCR; in TCRdb, only in-frame clones are kept and a portion is missing. The data contain some 150,000 clones, 85% to 90% of them singletons. Input material: peripheral blood. These receptors were obtained from a woman in her thirties or forties with acute or convalescent COVID-19.

This clone was observed a few times. V gene TRBV3-1 (or the pseudogene TRBV3-2) combines with J gene TRBJ2-7; the match to TRBD2 covers 7 bases. CDR3 size: 15 residues. After removal of 0 bases from V and 6 bases from J, the junction contained 8 bases not matched to a gene. The germline CDR1 and CDR2 sequences are LGHDT and YNNKEL (reference sequence). CDR3 DNA: TGTGCCAGCAGCCAAGAATCCAGCGGGGTACGCGAGCAGTACTTC. This translates into CASSQESSGVREQYF.

The chain employs TRBV14 and TRBJ2-3; no clear D. This CDR3 region has 15 residues. Germline-derived CDR1 and CDR2 are SGHDN and FVKESK. The germline V and J ends were trimmed by 2 bases and 0 bases, with 9 bases remaining between them. The CDR3 reads CASSQTYTSTDTQYF. In DNA form, the CDR3 reads TGTGCCAGCAGCCAAACGTATACTAGCACAGATACGCAGTATTTT.

The chain uses TRBV24-1 and TRBJ2-1, with 11 bases identical to TRBD2. The CDR3 runs 16 residues. Germline CDR1 and CDR2: KGHDR and SFDVKD. The V gene end was trimmed by 6 bases and the J gene end by 7 bases; junction bases not matched to a gene: 10. DNA of the CDR3: TGTGCCACCAGTAGGACTAGCGGGCTACTGGGGAATGAGCAGTTCTTC. As protein: CATSRTSGLLGNEQFF.